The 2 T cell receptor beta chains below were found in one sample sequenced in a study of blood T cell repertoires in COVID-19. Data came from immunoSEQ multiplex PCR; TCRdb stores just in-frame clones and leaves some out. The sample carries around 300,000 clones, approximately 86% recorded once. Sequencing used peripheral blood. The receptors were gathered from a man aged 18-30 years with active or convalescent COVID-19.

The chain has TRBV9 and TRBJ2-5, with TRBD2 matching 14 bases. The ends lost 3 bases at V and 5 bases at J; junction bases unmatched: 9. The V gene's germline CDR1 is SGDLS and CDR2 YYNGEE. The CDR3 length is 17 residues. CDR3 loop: CASSDSGTSGSRETQYF. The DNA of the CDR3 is TGTGCCAGCAGCGATTCCGGGACTAGCGGGAGTAGGGAGACCCAGTACTTC.

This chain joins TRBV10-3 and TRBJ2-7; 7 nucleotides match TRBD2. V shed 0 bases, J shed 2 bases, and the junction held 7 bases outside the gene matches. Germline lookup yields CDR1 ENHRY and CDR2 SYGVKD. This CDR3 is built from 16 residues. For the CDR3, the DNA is TGTGCCATCAGTGAGTCCGTCGGCGGGGGACCCTACGAGCAGTACTTC. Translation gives CAISESVGGGPYEQYF.